This T cell receptor beta chain was recovered during a study of blood T cell repertoires in COVID-19. Background on the study: The United States, Italy and Spain were the sources of the acute and convalescent COVID-19 samples. T cells, B-cell-depleted T cells, or PBMCs provided the cDNA or gDNA that served as material.

Authors' data handling: Nucleated cell number was recorded as an estimate derived from reference gene primer amplification. This table comes from immunoSEQ multiplex PCR, and its TCRdb copy is limited to in-frame clones, with some not included. The DNA gave D and trimming, while V, J and clone size come from that table. The sample lists about 220,000 clones; roughly 87% were seen once. Trimming at V came to 2 bases and at J to 2 bases, leaving 6 bases not matched to a gene. Germline CDR1 is MNHEY and CDR2 is SVGEGT. CDR3 length: 16 amino acids. The TCR was taken from a man aged 35-49 years with active or convalescent COVID-19. Specimen: peripheral blood. The chain uses TRBV6-2 or TRBV6-3 and TRBJ1-5; 7 positions agree with TRBD1. The CDR3 DNA sequence: TGTGCCAGCAGTTACGCGGACAGGACGGGCAATCAGCCCCAGCATTTT. Protein product: CASSYADRTGNQPQHF.